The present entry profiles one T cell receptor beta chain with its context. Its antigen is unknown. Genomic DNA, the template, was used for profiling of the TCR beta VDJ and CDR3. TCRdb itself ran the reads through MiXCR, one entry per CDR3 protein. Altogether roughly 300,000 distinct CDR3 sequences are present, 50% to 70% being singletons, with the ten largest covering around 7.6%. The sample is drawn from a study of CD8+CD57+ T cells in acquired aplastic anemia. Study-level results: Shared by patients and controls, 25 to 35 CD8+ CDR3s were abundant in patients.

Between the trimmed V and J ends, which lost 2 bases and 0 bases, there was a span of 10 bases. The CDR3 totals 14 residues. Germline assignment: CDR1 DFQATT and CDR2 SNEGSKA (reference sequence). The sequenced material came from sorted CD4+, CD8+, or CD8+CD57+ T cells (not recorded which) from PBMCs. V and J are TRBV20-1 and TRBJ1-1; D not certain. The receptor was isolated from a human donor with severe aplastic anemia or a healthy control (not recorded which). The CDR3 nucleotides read TGCAGTGCTAGACCGTCATCGGTGAACACTGAAGCTTTCTTT. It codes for CSARPSSVNTEAFF.